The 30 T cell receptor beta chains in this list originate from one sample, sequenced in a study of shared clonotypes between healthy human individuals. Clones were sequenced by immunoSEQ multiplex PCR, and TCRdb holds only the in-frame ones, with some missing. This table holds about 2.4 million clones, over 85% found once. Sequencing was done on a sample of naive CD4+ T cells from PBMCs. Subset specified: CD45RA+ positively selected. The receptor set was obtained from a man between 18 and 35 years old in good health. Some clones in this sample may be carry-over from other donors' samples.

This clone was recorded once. The CDR3 nucleotides are TGTGCCAGTAGTACAAGACGGAGTCAGCCCCAGCATTTT. It specifies CASSTRRSQPQHF. This rearrangement joins TRBV19 to TRBJ1-5; D is unresolved. In germline, CDR1 is LNHDA, CDR2 SQIVND (reference sequence). The CDR3 has 13 amino acids. Trimming left V 4 bases short and J 6 bases short, with 10 bases between.

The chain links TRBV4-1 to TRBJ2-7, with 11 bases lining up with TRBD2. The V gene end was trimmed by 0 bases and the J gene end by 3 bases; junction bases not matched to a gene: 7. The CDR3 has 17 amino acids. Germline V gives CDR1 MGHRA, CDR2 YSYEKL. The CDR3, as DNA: TGCGCCAGCAGCCAAGAAACTAGCGGGAGTCTGCGCTACGAGCAGTACTTC. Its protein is CASSQETSGSLRYEQYF.

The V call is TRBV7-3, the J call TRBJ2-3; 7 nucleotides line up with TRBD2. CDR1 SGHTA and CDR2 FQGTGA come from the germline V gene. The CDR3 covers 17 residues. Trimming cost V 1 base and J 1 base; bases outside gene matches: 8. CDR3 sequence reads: CASSLSRSRGGTDTQYF. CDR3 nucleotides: TGTGCCAGCAGCTTAAGCCGTTCCCGGGGGGGCACAGATACGCAGTATTTT.

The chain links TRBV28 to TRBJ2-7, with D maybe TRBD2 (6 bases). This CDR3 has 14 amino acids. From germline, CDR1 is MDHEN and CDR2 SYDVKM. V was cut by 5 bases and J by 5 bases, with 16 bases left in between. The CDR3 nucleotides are TGTGCCAGCAGTCCCCCCGGCGGGATCCACGAGCAGTACTTC. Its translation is CASSPPGGIHEQYF.

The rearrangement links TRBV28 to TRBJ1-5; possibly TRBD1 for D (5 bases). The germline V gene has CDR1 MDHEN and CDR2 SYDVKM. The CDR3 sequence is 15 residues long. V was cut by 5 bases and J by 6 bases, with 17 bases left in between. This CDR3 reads CASSVPLGGGQPQHF. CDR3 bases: TGTGCCAGCAGTGTCCCCCTCGGGGGTGGTCAGCCCCAGCATTTT.

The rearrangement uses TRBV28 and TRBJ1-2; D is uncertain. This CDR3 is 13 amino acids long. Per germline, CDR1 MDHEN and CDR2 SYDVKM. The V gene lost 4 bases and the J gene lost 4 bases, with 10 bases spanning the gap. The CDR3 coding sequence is TGTGCCAGCAGTTCACTATCCCCCTATGGCTACACCTTC. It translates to CASSSLSPYGYTF.

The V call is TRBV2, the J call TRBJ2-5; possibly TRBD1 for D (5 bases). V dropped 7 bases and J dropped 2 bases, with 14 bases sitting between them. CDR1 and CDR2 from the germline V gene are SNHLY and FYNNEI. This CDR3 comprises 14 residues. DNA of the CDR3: TGTGCCAGCAACAAAGGGGCGATACAAGAGACCCAGTACTTC. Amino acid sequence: CASNKGAIQETQYF.

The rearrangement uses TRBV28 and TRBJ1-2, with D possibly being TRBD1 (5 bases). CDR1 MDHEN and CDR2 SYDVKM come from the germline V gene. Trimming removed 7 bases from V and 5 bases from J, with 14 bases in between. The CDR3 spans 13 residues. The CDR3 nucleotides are TGTGCCAGCACTACGGGACGGCTGTATGGCTACACCTTC. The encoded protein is CASTTGRLYGYTF.

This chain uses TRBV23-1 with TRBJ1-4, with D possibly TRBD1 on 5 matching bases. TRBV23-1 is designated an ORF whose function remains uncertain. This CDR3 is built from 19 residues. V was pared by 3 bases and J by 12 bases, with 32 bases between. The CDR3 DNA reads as TGCGCCAGCAGTCATAAGGAGATCCTTAGACAGTTCCTCGGGGTGGAACTGTTTTTT. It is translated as CASSHKEILRQFLGVELFF.

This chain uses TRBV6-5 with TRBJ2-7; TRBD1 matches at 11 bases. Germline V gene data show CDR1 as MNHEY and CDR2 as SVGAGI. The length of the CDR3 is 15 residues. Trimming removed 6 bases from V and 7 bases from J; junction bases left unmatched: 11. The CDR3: CASRRGQGALGEQYF. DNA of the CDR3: TGTGCCAGCAGGCGAGGACAGGGGGCGCTTGGGGAGCAGTACTTC.

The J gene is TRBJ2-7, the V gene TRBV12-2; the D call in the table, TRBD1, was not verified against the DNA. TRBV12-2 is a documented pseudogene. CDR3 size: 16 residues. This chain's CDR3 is CASRGFCGTGVPEQYF. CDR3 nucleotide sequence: TGTGCAAGTCGCGGGTTCTGCGGGACAGGGGTCCCCGAGCAGTACTTC.

The CDR3 DNA follows: TGTGCCAGCAGTCAATACGGGAGTGGCACAGATACGCAGTATTTT. Encoded protein: CASSQYGSGTDTQYF. V gene TRBV28 combines with J gene TRBJ2-3; D may be TRBD2 (6 bases). V lost 5 bases, J lost 1 base, and 13 bases lay in between. The V gene's germline CDR1 is MDHEN and CDR2 SYDVKM. CDR3 length: 15 amino acids.

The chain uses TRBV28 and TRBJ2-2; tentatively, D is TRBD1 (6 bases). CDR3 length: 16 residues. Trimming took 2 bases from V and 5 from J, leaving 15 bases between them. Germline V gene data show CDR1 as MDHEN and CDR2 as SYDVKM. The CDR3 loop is CASSLGVGGYTGELFF. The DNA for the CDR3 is TGTGCCAGCAGTTTAGGCGTAGGGGGATATACCGGGGAGCTGTTTTTT.

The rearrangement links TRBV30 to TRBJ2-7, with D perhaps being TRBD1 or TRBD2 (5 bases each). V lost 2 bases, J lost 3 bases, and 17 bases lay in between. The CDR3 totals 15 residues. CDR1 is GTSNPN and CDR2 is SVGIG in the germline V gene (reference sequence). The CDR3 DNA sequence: TGTGCCTGGAGTTTCTTAGGGGTTGGGGGCTACGAGCAGTACTTC. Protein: CAWSFLGVGGYEQYF.

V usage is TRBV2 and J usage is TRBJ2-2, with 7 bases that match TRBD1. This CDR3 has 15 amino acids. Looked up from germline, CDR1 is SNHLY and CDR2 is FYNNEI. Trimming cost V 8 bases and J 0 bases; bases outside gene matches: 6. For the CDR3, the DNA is TGTGCCAGCGGCAGGGGGACAGCGAACACCGGGGAGCTGTTTTTT. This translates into CASGRGTANTGELFF.

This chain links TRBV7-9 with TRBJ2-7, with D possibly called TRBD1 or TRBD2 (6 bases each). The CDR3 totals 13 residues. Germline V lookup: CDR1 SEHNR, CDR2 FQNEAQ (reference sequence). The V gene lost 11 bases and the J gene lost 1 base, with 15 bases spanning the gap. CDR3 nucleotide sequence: TGTGCCGGGGGCGGGGACAAGTCCTACGAGCAGTACTTC. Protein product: CAGGGDKSYEQYF.

The CDR3 DNA sequence: TGTGCCAGCAGTGGGGGCGTCACGAGCTCCTACGAGCAGTACTTC. Translated: CASSGGVTSSYEQYF. The chain links TRBV27 to TRBJ2-7, with D possibly TRBD1 on 6 matching bases. Per germline, CDR1 MNHEY and CDR2 SMNVEV (reference sequence). The CDR3 is made up of 15 amino acids. Trimming removed 5 bases at V and 0 bases at J, with 14 bases between.

CDR3 DNA: TGTGCCAGCAGCACTGGACTCACTGAAGCTTTCTTT. Encoded protein: CASSTGLTEAFF. The chain employs TRBV27 and TRBJ1-1, with unresolved D. With 6 bases removed from V and 4 bases from J, the gap between germline ends came to 9 bases. The CDR3 length is 12 residues. Germline CDR1 reads MNHEY; CDR2 reads SMNVEV (reference sequence).

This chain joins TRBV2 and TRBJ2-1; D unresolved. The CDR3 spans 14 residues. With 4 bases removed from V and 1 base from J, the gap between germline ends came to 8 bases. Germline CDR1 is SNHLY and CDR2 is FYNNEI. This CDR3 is CASSASVSYNEQFF. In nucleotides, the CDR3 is TGTGCCAGCAGTGCGAGCGTTTCCTACAATGAGCAGTTCTTC.

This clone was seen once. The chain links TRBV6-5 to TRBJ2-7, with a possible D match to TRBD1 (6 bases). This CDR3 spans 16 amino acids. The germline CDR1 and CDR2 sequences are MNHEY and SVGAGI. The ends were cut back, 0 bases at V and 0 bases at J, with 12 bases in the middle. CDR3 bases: TGTGCCAGCAGTTACTCGAACCAGGGGCCCTCCTACGAGCAGTACTTC. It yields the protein CASSYSNQGPSYEQYF.

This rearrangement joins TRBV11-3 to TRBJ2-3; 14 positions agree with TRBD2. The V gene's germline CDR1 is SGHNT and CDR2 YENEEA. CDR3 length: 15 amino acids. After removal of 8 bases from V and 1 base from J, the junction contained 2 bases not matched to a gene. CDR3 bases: TGTGCCAGCGGGGGACTAGCGGGAGGCACAGATACGCAGTATTTT. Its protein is CASGGLAGGTDTQYF.

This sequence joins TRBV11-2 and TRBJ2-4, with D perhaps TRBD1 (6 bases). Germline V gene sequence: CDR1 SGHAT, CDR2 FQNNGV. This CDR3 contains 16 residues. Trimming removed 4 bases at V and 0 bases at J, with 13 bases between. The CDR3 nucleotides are TGTGCCAGCAGCTCGACAGGAGCCATAGCCAAAAACATTCAGTACTTC. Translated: CASSSTGAIAKNIQYF.

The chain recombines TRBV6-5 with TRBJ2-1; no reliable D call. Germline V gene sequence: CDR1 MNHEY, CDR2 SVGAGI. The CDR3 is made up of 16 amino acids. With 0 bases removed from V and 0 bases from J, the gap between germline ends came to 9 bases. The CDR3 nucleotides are TGTGCCAGCAGTTACTCGAACCCCTACTCCTACAATGAGCAGTTCTTC. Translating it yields CASSYSNPYSYNEQFF.

CDR3 bases: TGCGCCAGCACGGGACAGGGGGGACCTAATGAAAAACTGTTTTTT. Its protein is CASTGQGGPNEKLFF. This sequence joins TRBV10-1 and TRBJ1-4; 11 bases are shared with TRBD1. This CDR3 is built from 15 residues. V dropped 7 bases and J dropped 3; count of bases not matched to a gene: 4. The germline V gene has CDR1 WNHNN and CDR2 SYGVQD (reference sequence).

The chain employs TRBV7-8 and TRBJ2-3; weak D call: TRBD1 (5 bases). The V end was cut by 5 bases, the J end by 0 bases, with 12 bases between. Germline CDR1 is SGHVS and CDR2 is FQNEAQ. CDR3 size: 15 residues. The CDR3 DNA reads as TGTGCCAGCAGCGCTAGACAGATTAGCACAGATACGCAGTATTTT. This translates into CASSARQISTDTQYF.

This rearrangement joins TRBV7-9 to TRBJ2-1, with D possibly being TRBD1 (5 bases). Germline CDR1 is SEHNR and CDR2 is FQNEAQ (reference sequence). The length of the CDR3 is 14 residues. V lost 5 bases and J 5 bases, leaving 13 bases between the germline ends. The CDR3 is CASSLGASHNEQFF. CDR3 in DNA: TGTGCCAGCAGCCTAGGGGCCAGCCACAATGAGCAGTTCTTC.

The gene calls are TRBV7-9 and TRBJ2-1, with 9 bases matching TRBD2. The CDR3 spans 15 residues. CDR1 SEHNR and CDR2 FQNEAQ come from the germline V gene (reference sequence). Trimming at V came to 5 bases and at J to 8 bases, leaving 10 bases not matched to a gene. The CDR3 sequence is CASSPGVAGVDEQFF. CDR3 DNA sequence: TGTGCCAGCAGCCCAGGGGTAGCGGGAGTAGATGAGCAGTTCTTC.

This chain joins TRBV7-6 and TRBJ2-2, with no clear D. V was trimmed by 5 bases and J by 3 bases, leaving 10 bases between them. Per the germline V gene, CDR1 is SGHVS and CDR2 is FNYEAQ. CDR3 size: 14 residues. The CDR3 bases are TGTGCCAGCAGCCCCAGGTCGCACACCGGGGAGCTGTTTTTT. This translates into CASSPRSHTGELFF.

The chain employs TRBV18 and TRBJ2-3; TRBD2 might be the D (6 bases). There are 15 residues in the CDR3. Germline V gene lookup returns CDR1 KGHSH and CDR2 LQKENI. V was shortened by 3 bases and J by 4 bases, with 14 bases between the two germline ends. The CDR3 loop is CASSPPGLTPDTQYF. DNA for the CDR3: TGTGCCAGCTCACCGCCGGGACTTACTCCAGATACGCAGTATTTT.

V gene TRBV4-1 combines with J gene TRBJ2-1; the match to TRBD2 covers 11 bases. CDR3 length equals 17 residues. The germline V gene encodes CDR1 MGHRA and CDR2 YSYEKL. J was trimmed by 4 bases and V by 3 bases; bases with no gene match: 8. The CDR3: CASSQGILAGGYNEQFF. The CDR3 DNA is TGCGCCAGCAGCCAGGGTATTCTAGCGGGAGGTTACAATGAGCAGTTCTTC.